These 8 T cell receptor beta chains came from one sample sequenced in a study of blood T cell repertoires in COVID-19. Profiling relied on immunoSEQ multiplex PCR, and the TCRdb table lists in-frame clones only, not all of them. The data contain 350,000 to 500,000 clones, about 88% of them seen just once; the ten biggest clones take up 1.4% to 1.5%. The specimen was PBMCs or T cells enriched from blood (not recorded which). The receptor source for this set is a woman under 30 who had been exposed to COVID-19.

This clone occurred once. The V and J genes are TRBV11-2 and TRBJ1-2; the D gene is possibly TRBD1 (5 bases). This CDR3 has 14 residues. Trimming left V 3 bases short and J 3 bases short, with 11 bases between. Germline V gene data show CDR1 as SGHAT and CDR2 as FQNNGV. The CDR3 is CASSLGTRDYGYTF. CDR3 sequence (DNA): TGTGCCAGCAGCTTGGGGACTAGGGACTATGGCTACACCTTC.

This chain connects TRBV14 to TRBJ1-6; 7 bases are a match to TRBD1. The CDR3 consists of 15 residues. CDR1 and CDR2 from the germline V gene are SGHDN and FVKESK. J lost 9 bases, V lost 5 bases, and 10 bases had no gene match. Here the CDR3 DNA reads TGTGCCAGCAGCTACGGGACAGCTGGGGGTTCACCCCTCCACTTT. It is translated as CASSYGTAGGSPLHF.

This clone has only one observation. The rearrangement joins TRBV5-1 to TRBJ2-1; 10 bases map to TRBD2. CDR3 length equals 16 residues. The germline CDR1 and CDR2 sequences are SGHRS and YFSETQ. The ends lost 1 base at V and 2 bases at J; junction bases unmatched: 3. CDR3 bases: TGCGCCAGCAGCTTGACAGCGGGAGGGGCCTACAATGAGCAGTTCTTC. The encoded protein is CASSLTAGGAYNEQFF.

The chain employs TRBV6-5 and TRBJ2-7, with D possibly matching TRBD2 (7 bases). The germline V gene has CDR1 MNHEY and CDR2 SVGAGI. V was shortened by 6 bases and J by 2 bases, with 14 bases between the two germline ends. The CDR3 extends over 14 amino acids. CDR3 in amino acids: CASSSGTQPYEQYF. For the CDR3, the DNA is TGTGCCAGCAGCAGCGGGACACAGCCCTACGAGCAGTACTTC.

V gene TRBV7-9 combines with J gene TRBJ1-2; 8 nucleotides align to TRBD1. Germline V gene sequence: CDR1 SEHNR, CDR2 FQNEAQ (reference sequence). J lost 2 bases, V lost 1 base, and 6 bases had no gene match. CDR3 length: 16 amino acids. CDR3: CASSLGGQERNYGYTF. Here the CDR3 DNA reads TGTGCCAGCAGCTTAGGGGGACAGGAGCGAAACTATGGCTACACCTTC.

The chain carries TRBV9 and TRBJ1-1; 10 nucleotides line up with TRBD1. The ends lost 6 bases at V and 5 bases at J; junction bases unmatched: 13. Looked up from germline, CDR1 is SGDLS and CDR2 is YYNGEE. The CDR3 spans 16 residues. Here the CDR3 reads CASNSLRQGALTEAFF. As DNA, the CDR3 is TGTGCCAGCAACTCACTCCGACAGGGGGCGTTGACTGAAGCTTTCTTT.

The CDR3 region has the DNA TGTGCCAGCAGTTACTCATCGCGACGGGGCGAGCAGTACTTC. This codes for CASSYSSRRGEQYF. The rearrangement joins TRBV6-5 to TRBJ2-7, with D possibly TRBD2 on 5 matching bases. CDR3 size: 14 residues. V lost 0 bases to trimming and J lost 6 bases, with 12 bases between them. Germline loops: CDR1 MNHEY, CDR2 SVGAGI.

This chain uses TRBV24-1 with TRBJ1-1, with a possible D match to TRBD1 (5 bases). Germline CDR1 KGHDR, CDR2 SFDVKD. V was clipped by 5 bases and J by 1 base, with 10 bases between them. The length of the CDR3 is 14 residues. The CDR3 sequence: CATSATTENTEAFF. CDR3 nucleotides: TGTGCCACCAGTGCTACGACAGAGAACACTGAAGCTTTCTTT.